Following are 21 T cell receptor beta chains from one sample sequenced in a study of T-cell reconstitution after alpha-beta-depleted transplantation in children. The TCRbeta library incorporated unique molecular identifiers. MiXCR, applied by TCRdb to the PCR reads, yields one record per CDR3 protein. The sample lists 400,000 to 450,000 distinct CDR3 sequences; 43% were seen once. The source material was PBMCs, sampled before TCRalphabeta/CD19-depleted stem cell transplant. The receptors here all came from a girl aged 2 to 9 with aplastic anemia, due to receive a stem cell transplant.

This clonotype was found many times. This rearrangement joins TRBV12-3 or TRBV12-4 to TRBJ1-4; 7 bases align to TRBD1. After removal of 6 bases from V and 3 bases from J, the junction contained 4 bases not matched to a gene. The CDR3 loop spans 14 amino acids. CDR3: CASSRQGANEKLFF. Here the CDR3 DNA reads TGTGCCAGCAGCCGACAGGGAGCTAATGAAAAACTGTTTTTT.

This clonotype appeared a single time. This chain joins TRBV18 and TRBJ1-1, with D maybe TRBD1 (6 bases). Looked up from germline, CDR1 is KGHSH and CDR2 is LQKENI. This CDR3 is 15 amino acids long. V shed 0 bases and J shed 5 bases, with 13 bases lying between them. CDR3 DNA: TGTGCCAGCTCACCACCGGGGGGGCGAGGGACTGAAGCTTTCTTT. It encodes CASSPPGGRGTEAFF.

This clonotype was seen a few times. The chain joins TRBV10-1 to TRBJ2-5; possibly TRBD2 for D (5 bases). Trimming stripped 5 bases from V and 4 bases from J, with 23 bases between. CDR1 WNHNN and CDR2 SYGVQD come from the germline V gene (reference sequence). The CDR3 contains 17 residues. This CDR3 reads CASSLKRTRKGGETQYF. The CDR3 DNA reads TGCGCCAGCAGTCTAAAGCGAACACGTAAAGGAGGAGAGACCCAGTACTTC.

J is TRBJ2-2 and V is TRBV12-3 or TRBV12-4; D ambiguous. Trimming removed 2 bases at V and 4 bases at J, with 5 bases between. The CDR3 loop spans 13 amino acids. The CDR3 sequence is CASSLRSTGELFF. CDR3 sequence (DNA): TGTGCCAGCAGTTTAAGAAGCACCGGGGAGCTGTTTTTT.

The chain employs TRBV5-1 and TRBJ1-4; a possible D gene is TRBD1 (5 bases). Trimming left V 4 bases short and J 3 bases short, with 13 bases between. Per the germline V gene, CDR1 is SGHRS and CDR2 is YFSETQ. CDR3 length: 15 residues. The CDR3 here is CASSRGDAPNEKLFF. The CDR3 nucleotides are TGCGCCAGCAGCCGGGGGGATGCCCCTAATGAAAAACTGTTTTTT.

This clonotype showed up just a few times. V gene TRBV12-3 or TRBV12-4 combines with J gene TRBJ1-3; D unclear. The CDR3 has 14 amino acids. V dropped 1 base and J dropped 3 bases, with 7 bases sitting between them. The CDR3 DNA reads TGTGCCAGCAGTTTAGGGGTCCTTGGAAACACCATATATTTT. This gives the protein CASSLGVLGNTIYF.

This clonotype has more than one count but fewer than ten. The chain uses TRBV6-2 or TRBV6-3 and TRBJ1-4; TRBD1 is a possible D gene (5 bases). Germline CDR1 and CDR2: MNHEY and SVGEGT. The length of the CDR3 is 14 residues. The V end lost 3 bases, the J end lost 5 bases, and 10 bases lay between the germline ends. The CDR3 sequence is CASSYPGGNEKLFF. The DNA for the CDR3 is TGTGCCAGCAGTTATCCTGGGGGAAATGAAAAACTGTTTTTT.

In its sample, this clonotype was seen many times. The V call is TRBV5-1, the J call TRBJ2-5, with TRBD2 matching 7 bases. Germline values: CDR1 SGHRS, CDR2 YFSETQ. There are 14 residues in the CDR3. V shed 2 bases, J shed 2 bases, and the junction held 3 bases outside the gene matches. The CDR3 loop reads CASSLLGGQETQYF. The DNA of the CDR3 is TGCGCCAGCAGCTTATTGGGGGGGCAAGAGACCCAGTACTTC.

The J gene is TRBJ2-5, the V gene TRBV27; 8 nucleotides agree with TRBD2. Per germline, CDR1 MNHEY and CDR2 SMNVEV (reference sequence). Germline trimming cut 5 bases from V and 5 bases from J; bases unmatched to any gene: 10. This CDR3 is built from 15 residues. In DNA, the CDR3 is TGTGCCAGCAGTGAACGGGAGGGAAGGTGGGAGACCCAGTACTTC. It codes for CASSEREGRWETQYF.

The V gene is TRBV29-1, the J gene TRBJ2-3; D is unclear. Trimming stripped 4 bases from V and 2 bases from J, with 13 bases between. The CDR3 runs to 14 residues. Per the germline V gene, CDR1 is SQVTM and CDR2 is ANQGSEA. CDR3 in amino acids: CSVAAGLLTDTQYF. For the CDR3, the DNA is TGCAGCGTTGCCGCAGGTCTCCTCACAGATACGCAGTATTTT.

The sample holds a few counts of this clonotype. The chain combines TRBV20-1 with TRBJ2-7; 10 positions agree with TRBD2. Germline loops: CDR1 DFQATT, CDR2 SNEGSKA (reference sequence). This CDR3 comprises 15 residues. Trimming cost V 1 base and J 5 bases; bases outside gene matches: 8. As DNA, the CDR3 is TGCAGTGCTAGAGGCCAGCGGGAGGGCCTCAACGAGCAGTACTTC. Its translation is CSARGQREGLNEQYF.

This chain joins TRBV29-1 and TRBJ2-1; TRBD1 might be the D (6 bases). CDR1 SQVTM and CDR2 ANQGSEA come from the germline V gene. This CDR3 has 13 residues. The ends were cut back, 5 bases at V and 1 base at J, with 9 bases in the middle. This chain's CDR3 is CSVKGGSYNEQFF. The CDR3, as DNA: TGCAGCGTTAAAGGGGGTTCCTACAATGAGCAGTTCTTC.

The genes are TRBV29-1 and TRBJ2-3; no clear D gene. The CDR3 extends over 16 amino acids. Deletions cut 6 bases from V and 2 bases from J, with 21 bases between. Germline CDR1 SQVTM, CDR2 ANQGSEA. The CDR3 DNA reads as TGCAGCGTCCCCGCTCGGTCTACACTATCCACAGATACGCAGTATTTT. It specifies CSVPARSTLSTDTQYF.

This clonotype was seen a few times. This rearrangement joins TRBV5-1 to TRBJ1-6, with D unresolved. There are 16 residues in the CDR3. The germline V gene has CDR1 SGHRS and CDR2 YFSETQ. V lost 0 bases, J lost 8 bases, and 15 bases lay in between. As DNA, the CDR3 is TGCGCCAGCAGCTTGGATGCCGCCCGGGCGGATTCACCCCTCCACTTT. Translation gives CASSLDAARADSPLHF.

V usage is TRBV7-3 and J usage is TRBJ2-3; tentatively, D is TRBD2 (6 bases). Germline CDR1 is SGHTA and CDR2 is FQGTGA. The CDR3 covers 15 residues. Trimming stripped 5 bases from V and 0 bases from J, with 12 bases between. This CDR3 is CASSHSGVSTDTQYF. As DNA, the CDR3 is TGTGCCAGCAGCCACTCGGGGGTTAGCACAGATACGCAGTATTTT. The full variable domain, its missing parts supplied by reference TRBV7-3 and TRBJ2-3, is GAGVSQTPSNKVTEKGKYVELRCDPISGHTALYWYRQSLGQGPEFLIYFQGTGAADDSGLPNDRFFAVRPEGSVSTLKIQRTERGDSAVYLCASSHSGVSTDTQYFGPGTRLTVL.

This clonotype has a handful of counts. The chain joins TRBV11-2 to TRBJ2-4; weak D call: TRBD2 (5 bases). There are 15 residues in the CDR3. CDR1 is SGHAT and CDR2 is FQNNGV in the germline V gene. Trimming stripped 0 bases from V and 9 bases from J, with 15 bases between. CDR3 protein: CASSLEFSDGGIQYF. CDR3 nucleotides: TGTGCCAGCAGCTTAGAATTCTCGGATGGAGGCATTCAGTACTTC. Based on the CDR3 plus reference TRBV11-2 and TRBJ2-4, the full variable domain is EAGVAQSPRYKIIEKRQSVAFWCNPISGHATLYWYQQILGQGPKLLIQFQNNGVVDDSQLPKDRFSAERLKGVDSTLKIQPAKLEDSAVYLCASSLEFSDGGIQYFGAGTRLSVL.

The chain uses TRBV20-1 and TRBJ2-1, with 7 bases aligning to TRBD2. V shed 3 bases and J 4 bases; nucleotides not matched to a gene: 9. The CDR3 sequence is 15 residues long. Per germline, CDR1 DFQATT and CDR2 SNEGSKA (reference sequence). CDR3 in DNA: TGCAGTGCTAGGACGCGGCGGGAGAAATACAATGAGCAGTTCTTC. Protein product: CSARTRREKYNEQFF.

The CDR3 loop is CATSDRGGRVNEQFF. DNA for the CDR3: TGTGCCACCAGTGATCGGGGGGGGAGGGTCAATGAGCAGTTCTTC. The chain carries TRBV24-1 and TRBJ2-1; 8 nucleotides line up with TRBD2. The CDR3 covers 15 residues. Trimming took 3 bases from V and 6 from J; bases not matched to a gene: 6. Germline CDR1 and CDR2: KGHDR and SFDVKD.

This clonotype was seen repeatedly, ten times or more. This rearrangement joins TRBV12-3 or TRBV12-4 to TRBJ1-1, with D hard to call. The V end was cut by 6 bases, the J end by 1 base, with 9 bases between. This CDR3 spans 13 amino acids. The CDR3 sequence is CASSTLRNTEAFF. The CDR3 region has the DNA TGTGCCAGCAGCACGCTGCGGAACACTGAAGCTTTCTTT.

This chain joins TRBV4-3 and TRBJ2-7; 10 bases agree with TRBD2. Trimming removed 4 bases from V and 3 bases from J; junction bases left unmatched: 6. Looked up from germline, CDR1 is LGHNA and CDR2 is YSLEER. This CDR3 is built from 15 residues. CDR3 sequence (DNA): TGCGCCAGCAGCCGTCAAGCGGGAGGGCTCTACGAGCAGTACTTC. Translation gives CASSRQAGGLYEQYF.

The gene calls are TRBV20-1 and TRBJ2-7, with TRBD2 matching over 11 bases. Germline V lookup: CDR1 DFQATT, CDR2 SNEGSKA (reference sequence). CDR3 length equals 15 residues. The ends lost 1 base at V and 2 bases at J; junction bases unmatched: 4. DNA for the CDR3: TGCAGTGCTAGAGGACTAGCGGGATCACCCTACGAGCAGTACTTC. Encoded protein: CSARGLAGSPYEQYF.